This TCR beta chain is from a study of T cells in Graves' hyperthyroidism and ophthalmopathy. Authors of the study amplified TCR beta CDR3 regions from RNA transcripts. First-round RT-PCR of the TCR CDR3 relied on the HTBI primer set. TCRdb passed the multiplex PCR reads through MiXCR, listing each CDR3 protein once. The sample includes roughly 500,000 distinct CDR3 sequences, about half seen only once; the top ten take 15% to 20%. With regard to this clonotype: The DNA is left out, because the CDR3 cannot be placed on it with certainty; the CDR3 is given as TCRdb lists it.

The CDR3 totals 15 residues, both ends included. The germline CDR1 and CDR2 sequences are SNHLY and FYNNEI. The genes are TRBV2 and TRBJ2-5; the table's D call of TRBD2 was not tested on the DNA. The TCR originated in an adult woman with Graves' disease, either hyperthyroidism or ophthalmopathy (not recorded which). Sequencing used peripheral blood or thyroid tissue (not recorded which). Here the CDR3 reads CACSARAGGGETQYF.